This T cell receptor beta chain was obtained from a study of shared clonotypes between healthy human individuals. The assay ran at deep level. Each cell subset's genomic DNA was divided evenly among several immunoSEQ plates. Sequenced by immunoSEQ multiplex PCR; TCRdb stores in-frame clones only, minus some. The sample comprises about 470,000 clones, about 76% of which are singletons, and less than 15% rests with the top ten. Between the trimmed V and J ends, which lost 4 bases and 3 bases, there was a span of 24 bases. Germline CDR1 and CDR2: MNHEY and SMNVEV (reference sequence). This CDR3 spans 18 amino acids.

The material sequenced was PBMCs. This sequence was found in a woman in her forties in good health. Some clones in this sample may be carry-over from other donors' samples. The chain is built from TRBV27 and TRBJ1-1; tentatively, D is TRBD1 (5 bases). CDR3 DNA: TGTGCCAGCAGTTCCCTTCCGGGGGTCCCTATAGGGTACACTGAAGCTTTCTTT. Protein: CASSSLPGVPIGYTEAFF.